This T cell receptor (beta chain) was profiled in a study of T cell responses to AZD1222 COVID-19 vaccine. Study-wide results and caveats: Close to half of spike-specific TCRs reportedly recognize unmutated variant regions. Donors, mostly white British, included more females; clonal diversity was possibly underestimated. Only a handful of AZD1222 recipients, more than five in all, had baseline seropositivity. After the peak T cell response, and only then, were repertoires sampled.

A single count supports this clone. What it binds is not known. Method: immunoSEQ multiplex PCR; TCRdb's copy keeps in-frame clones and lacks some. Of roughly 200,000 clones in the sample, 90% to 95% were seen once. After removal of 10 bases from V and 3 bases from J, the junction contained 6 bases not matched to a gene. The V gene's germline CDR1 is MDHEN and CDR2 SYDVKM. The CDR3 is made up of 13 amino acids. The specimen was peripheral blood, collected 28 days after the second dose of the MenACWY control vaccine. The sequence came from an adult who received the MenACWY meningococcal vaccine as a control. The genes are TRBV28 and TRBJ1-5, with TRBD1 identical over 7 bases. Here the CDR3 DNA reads TGTGCCATCCTACAGGGGTTCAATCAGCCCCAGCATTTT. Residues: CAILQGFNQPQHF.